These 21 T cell receptor beta chains were sequenced from one sample in a study of graft-versus-host responses after intestinal transplantation. TCRdb's copy holds only in-frame clones and misses some; the assay was immunoSEQ multiplex PCR. There are 13,000 or so clones in the sample; around four fifths occur only once, and around 23% lies in the top ten. Sequencing used PBMCs, obtained after intestinal transplantation. The receptors derive from a human patient who received an intestinal transplant, so some T cells may come from the graft donor.

The chain joins TRBV9 to TRBJ2-7; 12 nucleotides line up with TRBD2. CDR3 length: 15 residues. Germline V gene sequence: CDR1 SGDLS, CDR2 YYNGEE. The ends lost 4 bases at V and 7 bases at J; junction bases unmatched: 9. Written as DNA, the CDR3 is TGTGCCAGCAGCCCTCGACTAGCGGGAGTGTGGGAGCAGTACTTC. Translated: CASSPRLAGVWEQYF. Full variable domain (remainder filled in from reference TRBV9 and TRBJ2-7): DSGVTQTPKHLITATGQRVTLRCSPRSGDLSVYWYQQSLDQGLQFLIQYYNGEERAKGNILERFSAQQFPDLHSELNLSSLELGDSALYFCASSPRLAGVWEQYFGPGTRLTVT.

The chain links TRBV29-1 to TRBJ2-3, with 7 bases identical to TRBD2. The CDR3 has 16 residues. Per germline, CDR1 SQVTM and CDR2 ANQGSEA. V was clipped by 2 bases and J by 3 bases; unmatched bases: 11. This chain's CDR3 is CSVEMAGDGETDTQYF. In DNA, the CDR3 is TGCAGCGTTGAAATGGCGGGAGATGGCGAGACAGATACGCAGTATTTT.

The chain carries TRBV10-2 and TRBJ2-3, with D hard to call. The CDR3 sequence is 16 residues long. Trimming removed 2 bases from V and 0 bases from J, with 12 bases in between. Per the germline V gene, CDR1 is WSHSY and CDR2 is SAAADI. CDR3 amino acids: CASSEPQIFSTDTQYF. In nucleotides, the CDR3 is TGCGCCAGCAGTGAGCCCCAAATATTTAGCACAGATACGCAGTATTTT.

The chain joins TRBV7-3 to TRBJ2-7, with D perhaps assigned TRBD1 or TRBD2 (6 bases each). V gave up 1 base and J gave up 7 bases, with 14 bases separating them. Germline V gene lookup returns CDR1 SGHTA and CDR2 FQGTGA. This CDR3 contains 14 residues. The CDR3: CASSLMGGQNEQYF. The CDR3 DNA is TGTGCCAGCAGCTTAATGGGAGGACAGAATGAGCAGTACTTC.

The chain employs TRBV7-6 and TRBJ2-1; D is unclear. The CDR3 has 10 residues. Trimming cost V 4 bases and J 13 bases, with 8 bases left between them. Germline CDR1 SGHVS, CDR2 FNYEAQ. The CDR3 loop is CASSSRIQFF. The CDR3 nucleotides are TGTGCCAGCAGCTCTCGGATTCAGTTCTTC.

The V gene is TRBV5-7, the J gene TRBJ2-6; 10 bases match TRBD2. TRBV5-7 is filed as an ORF, its function uncertain. The CDR3 covers 16 residues. Trimming took 7 bases from V and 1 from J; bases not matched to a gene: 5. CDR3 in amino acids: CASETSGVSGANVLTF. The DNA of the CDR3 is TGTGCCAGCGAAACTAGCGGGGTATCTGGGGCCAACGTCCTGACTTTC.

The V call is TRBV5-1, the J call TRBJ1-2, with D tentatively TRBD1 (5 bases). V was clipped by 0 bases and J by 7 bases, with 22 bases between them. Germline V gene sequence: CDR1 SGHRS, CDR2 YFSETQ. The CDR3 consists of 17 residues. CDR3 nucleotide sequence: TGCGCCAGCAGCTTGGAAGGACAAACTATTGGGACTATTGGCTACACCTTC. Encoded protein: CASSLEGQTIGTIGYTF. The whole variable domain, filled in from reference TRBV5-1 and TRBJ1-2, reads KAGVTQTPRYLIKTRGQQVTLSCSPISGHRSVSWYQQTPGQGLQFLFEYFSETQRNKGNFPGRFSGRQFSNSRSEMNVSTLELGDSALYLCASSLEGQTIGTIGYTFGSGTRLTVV.

The genes are TRBV2 and TRBJ1-5; no clear D. The germline V gene has CDR1 SNHLY and CDR2 FYNNEI. Trimming pared 4 bases from V and 2 bases from J, leaving 12 bases between. The CDR3 covers 15 residues. The DNA for the CDR3 is TGTGCCAGCAGTGGGTCCCTTAGCGGCAATCAGCCCCAGCATTTT. Protein product: CASSGSLSGNQPQHF.

The chain uses TRBV28 and TRBJ1-2; tentatively, D is TRBD1 (5 bases). The ends were cut back, 8 bases at V and 3 bases at J, with 13 bases in the middle. Germline CDR1 reads MDHEN; CDR2 reads SYDVKM. The CDR3 has 13 amino acids. CDR3 DNA: TGTGCCAGCGGGGGAGGGGAGGACTATGGCTACACCTTC. Protein product: CASGGGEDYGYTF.

V usage is TRBV15 and J usage is TRBJ1-2; D ambiguous. This CDR3 spans 14 amino acids. The V and J ends lost 3 bases and 3 bases respectively, with 11 bases between them. Germline CDR1 and CDR2: LNHNV and YYDKDF (reference sequence). CDR3 nucleotides: TGTGCCACCAGCAGGTATGGAGAGGACTATGGCTACACCTTC. Its translation: CATSRYGEDYGYTF.

Details on this clone: Other DNA sequences in the sample encode the same CDR3. The rearrangement links TRBV6-1 to TRBJ2-3; TRBD2 matches at 15 bases. The length of the CDR3 is 19 residues. The ends lost 3 bases at V and 6 bases at J; junction bases unmatched: 13. Germline CDR1 and CDR2: MNHNS and SASEGT. The CDR3 loop reads CASSEGVPGLAGGRDTQYF. CDR3 nucleotides: TGTGCCAGCAGTGAGGGAGTCCCGGGACTAGCGGGAGGAAGGGATACGCAGTATTTT.

The rearrangement uses TRBV19 and TRBJ2-3; 7 positions match TRBD2. CDR1 LNHDA and CDR2 SQIVND come from the germline V gene (reference sequence). The CDR3 length is 14 residues. The trim removed 7 bases at V and 4 bases at J, leaving 8 bases unmatched. The chain's CDR3 is CASIRGRGADTQYF. The CDR3 DNA reads TGTGCCAGTATCCGCGGGAGAGGGGCAGATACGCAGTATTTT. The full variable domain, completed using reference TRBV19 and TRBJ2-3, is DGGITQSPKYLFRKEGQNVTLSCEQNLNHDAMYWYRQDPGQGLRLIYYSQIVNDFQKGDIAEGYSVSREKKESFPLTVTSAQKNPTAFYLCASIRGRGADTQYFGPGTRLTVL.

Turning to this clone: Other DNA sequences in this sample translate to the same CDR3. The rearrangement uses TRBV6-4 and TRBJ2-7, with 9 bases identical to TRBD2. With V trimmed by 3 bases and J by 2 bases, 2 bases remained unmatched. In germline, CDR1 is MRHNA, CDR2 SNTAGT. This CDR3 has 14 amino acids. The CDR3 region is CASSEREGPYEQYF. CDR3 nucleotide sequence: TGTGCCAGCAGTGAGCGGGAGGGCCCCTACGAGCAGTACTTC.

The chain employs TRBV2 and TRBJ1-5; D unclear. Germline assignment: CDR1 SNHLY and CDR2 FYNNEI. The CDR3 totals 13 residues. V was shortened by 3 bases and J by 4 bases, with 7 bases between the two germline ends. CDR3 bases: TGTGCCAGCAGTGAGGAGGCTAATCAGCCCCAGCATTTT. It yields the protein CASSEEANQPQHF.

V gene TRBV30 combines with J gene TRBJ2-2; no definite D call. Per the germline V gene, CDR1 is GTSNPN and CDR2 is SVGIG (reference sequence). V gave up 0 bases and J gave up 6 bases, with 5 bases separating them. The CDR3 is made up of 12 amino acids. The CDR3 DNA reads TGTGCCTGGAGTGTAATTCCCGGGGAGCTGTTTTTT. This codes for CAWSVIPGELFF.

The gene calls are TRBV6-1 and TRBJ2-7; 11 nucleotides line up with TRBD1. J lost 4 bases, V lost 5 bases, and 4 bases had no gene match. The length of the CDR3 is 14 residues. Per the germline V gene, CDR1 is MNHNS and CDR2 is SASEGT. In DNA form, the CDR3 reads TGTGCCAGCAGTACCGGGACAGGGGGTTACGAGCAGTACTTC. Amino acid sequence: CASSTGTGGYEQYF.

DNA for the CDR3: TGTGCCGCCCGGGCAGGGGTGAGCTCTGGAAACACCATATATTTT. This translates into CAARAGVSSGNTIYF. This chain joins TRBV30 and TRBJ1-3; D might be TRBD1 (6 bases). The CDR3 has 15 residues. Germline V lookup: CDR1 GTSNPN, CDR2 SVGIG (reference sequence). Trimming took off 8 bases at V and 0 bases at J, with 17 bases between the two ends.

This sequence joins TRBV19 and TRBJ2-1; either TRBD1 or TRBD2 may supply D (5 bases each). CDR3 length: 13 amino acids. Per the germline V gene, CDR1 is LNHDA and CDR2 is SQIVND (reference sequence). V lost 5 bases to trimming and J lost 7 bases, with 12 bases between them. CDR3 DNA sequence: TGTGCCAGTAGTGGTTGGGGGATTAATGAGCAGTTCTTC. This codes for CASSGWGINEQFF.

This clone was observed once. CDR3 DNA sequence: TGTGCCACACACCCCCCCCCGGCTAACACCATATATTTT. Translated, it gives CATHPPPANTIYF. The V gene is TRBV28, the J gene TRBJ1-3; D not certain. CDR3 length: 13 amino acids. Germline-derived CDR1 and CDR2 are MDHEN and SYDVKM. The germline V and J ends were trimmed by 10 bases and 7 bases, with 17 bases remaining between them.

In this sample, this clone turned up once. The genes are TRBV5-4 and TRBJ1-2; a possible D gene is TRBD1 (6 bases). The CDR3 is made up of 15 amino acids. In germline, CDR1 is SGHNT, CDR2 YYREEE (reference sequence). With 4 bases removed from V and 2 bases from J, the gap between germline ends came to 15 bases. The CDR3, as DNA: TGTGCCAGCAGCCCTTACAGGGCTCAGAACTATGGCTACACCTTC. Its translation: CASSPYRAQNYGYTF.

The rearrangement links TRBV2 to TRBJ1-1, with D unclear. The V and J ends lost 1 base and 2 bases respectively, with 5 bases between them. This CDR3 spans 13 amino acids. CDR1 SNHLY and CDR2 FYNNEI come from the germline V gene. The CDR3 loop is CASSEGRNTEAFF. The DNA for the CDR3 is TGTGCCAGCAGTGAAGGCCGTAACACTGAAGCTTTCTTT.